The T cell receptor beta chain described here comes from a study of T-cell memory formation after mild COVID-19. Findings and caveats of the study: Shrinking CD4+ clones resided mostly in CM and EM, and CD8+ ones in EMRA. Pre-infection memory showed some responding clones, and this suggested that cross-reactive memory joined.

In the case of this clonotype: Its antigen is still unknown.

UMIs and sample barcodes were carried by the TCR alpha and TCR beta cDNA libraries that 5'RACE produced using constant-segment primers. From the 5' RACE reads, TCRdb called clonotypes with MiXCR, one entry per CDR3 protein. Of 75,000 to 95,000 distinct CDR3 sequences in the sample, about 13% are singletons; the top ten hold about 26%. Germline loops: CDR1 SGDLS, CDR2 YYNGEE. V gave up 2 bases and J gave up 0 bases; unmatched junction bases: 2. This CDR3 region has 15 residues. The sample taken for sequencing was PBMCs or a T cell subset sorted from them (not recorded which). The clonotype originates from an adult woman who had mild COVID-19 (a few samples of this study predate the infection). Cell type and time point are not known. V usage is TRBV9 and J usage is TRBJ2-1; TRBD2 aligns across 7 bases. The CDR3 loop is CASSVGGGSYNEQFF. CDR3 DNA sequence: TGTGCCAGCAGCGTTGGCGGGGGCTCCTACAATGAGCAGTTCTTC.